Listed below are T cell receptor beta chains from one sample, sequenced in a study of cytomegalovirus exposure and HLA in healthy donors. Assay: immunoSEQ multiplex PCR; the TCRdb copy retains only in-frame clones and omits some. The table includes about 130,000 clones, approximately 17% detected once. The sequencing input was PBMCs. The receptor set was obtained from a female donor in good health and CMV-seropositive. Each CDR3 is given with its conserved first and last residue. Each record gives: V gene, clone size, J gene, D gene, CDR3 DNA, CDR3 protein. A D gene is named only where the DNA matches it firmly. Size values are once, few and many counts, or a class for expanded clones, and some rows have none.

v_gene: TRBV4-1
abundance: .
j_gene: TRBJ1-2
d_gene: .
CDR3nt: TGCGCCAGCAGCCAAACTTTCACTCAAAACTATGGCTACACCTTC
CDR3aa: CASSQTFTQNYGYTF

v_gene: TRBV11-2
abundance: .
j_gene: TRBJ2-1
d_gene: .
CDR3nt: TGTGCCAGCAGCTTAGTGAGCCTCTACAATGAGCAGTTCTTC
CDR3aa: CASSLVSLYNEQFF

v_gene: TRBV19
abundance: .
j_gene: TRBJ2-7
d_gene: TRBD2
CDR3nt: TGTGCCAGTAGTGTCGCCGGGACTAGCGACTACGAGCAGTACTTC
CDR3aa: CASSVAGTSDYEQYF

v_gene: TRBV5-1
abundance: .
j_gene: TRBJ1-5
d_gene: TRBD1
CDR3nt: TGCGCCAGCAGCTTCGACGGACAGGCCAATCAGCCCCAGCATTTT
CDR3aa: CASSFDGQANQPQHF

v_gene: TRBV6-5
abundance: .
j_gene: TRBJ2-5
d_gene: .
CDR3nt: TGTGCCAGCAGCAATGGGCCTCAAGAGACCCAGTACTTC
CDR3aa: CASSNGPQETQYF

v_gene: TRBV4-1
abundance: few
j_gene: TRBJ1-1
d_gene: .
CDR3nt: TGCGCCAGCAGCCAAGCGGGGGTAAACACTGAAGCTTTCTTT
CDR3aa: CASSQAGVNTEAFF

v_gene: TRBV19
abundance: .
j_gene: TRBJ2-3
d_gene: TRBD1
CDR3nt: TGTGCCAGTAGCCCGGACAGGACCTACGGAGATACGCAGTATTTT
CDR3aa: CASSPDRTYGDTQYF

v_gene: TRBV7-8
abundance: .
j_gene: TRBJ2-5
d_gene: .
CDR3nt: TGTGCCAGCAGCCGACAAGGGACAACTCTTCAAGAGACCCAGTACTTC
CDR3aa: CASSRQGTTLQETQYF

v_gene: TRBV5-1
abundance: few
j_gene: TRBJ2-1
d_gene: TRBD1
CDR3nt: TGCGCCAGCAGCGAAACCGGGACAGGGCCCCATGAGCAGTTCTTC
CDR3aa: CASSETGTGPHEQFF

v_gene: TRBV6-5
abundance: few
j_gene: TRBJ2-7
d_gene: .
CDR3nt: TGTGCCAGCAGTGGGGGCGCCTCCGAGCAGTACTTC
CDR3aa: CASSGGASEQYF

v_gene: TRBV5-1
abundance: few
j_gene: TRBJ2-5
d_gene: TRBD2
CDR3nt: TGCGCCAGCAGCTCCTCTAGCGGGGGGGCCCCGGAGACCCAGTACTTC
CDR3aa: CASSSSSGGAPETQYF

v_gene: TRBV27
abundance: few
j_gene: TRBJ2-3
d_gene: TRBD1
CDR3nt: TGTGCCAGCAGTCCCCGACAGGGGTGGGAAGGAGATACGCAGTATTTT
CDR3aa: CASSPRQGWEGDTQYF

v_gene: TRBV13
abundance: few
j_gene: TRBJ2-7
d_gene: .
CDR3nt: TGTGCCAGCAGCTTACGCGGAGGAAGTTACGAGCAGTACTTC
CDR3aa: CASSLRGGSYEQYF

v_gene: TRBV2
abundance: few
j_gene: TRBJ1-3
d_gene: TRBD1
CDR3nt: TGTGCCAGCACTGCAGGAGGGACAGGGTTGGCCTCTGGAAACACCATATATTTT
CDR3aa: CASTAGGTGLASGNTIYF

v_gene: TRBV28
abundance: few
j_gene: TRBJ1-6
d_gene: .
CDR3nt: TGTGCCAGCAGTTTACGGAGGGCCCCCTTTTCACCCCTCCACTTT
CDR3aa: CASSLRRAPFSPLHF

v_gene: TRBV2
abundance: .
j_gene: TRBJ1-2
d_gene: TRBD1
CDR3nt: TGTGCCAGCAGTCGAACGACAGGGGTCTATGGCTACACCTTC
CDR3aa: CASSRTTGVYGYTF

v_gene: TRBV5-1
abundance: few
j_gene: TRBJ2-5
d_gene: .
CDR3nt: TGCGCCAGCAGCTTGGTGGGCAGGGGTAAGAAAGAGACCCAGTACTTC
CDR3aa: CASSLVGRGKKETQYF

v_gene: TRBV30
abundance: .
j_gene: TRBJ1-5
d_gene: .
CDR3nt: TGTGCCTGGACCCAGCGGGGTAATCAGCCCCAGCATTTT
CDR3aa: CAWTQRGNQPQHF

v_gene: TRBV7-9
abundance: .
j_gene: TRBJ1-1
d_gene: .
CDR3nt: TGTGCCAGCACCTGGGGGGGGCGGACTGAAGCTTTCTTT
CDR3aa: CASTWGGRTEAFF

v_gene: TRBV30
abundance: many
j_gene: TRBJ1-4
d_gene: TRBD1
CDR3nt: TGTGCCTGGAGTGAAAACAGGGGGGAAAAACTGTTTTTT
CDR3aa: CAWSENRGEKLFF

v_gene: TRBV2
abundance: .
j_gene: TRBJ2-1
d_gene: .
CDR3nt: TGTGCCAGCAGTGAACAGCGCAATGAGCAGTTCTTC
CDR3aa: CASSEQRNEQFF

v_gene: TRBV4-3
abundance: .
j_gene: TRBJ2-2
d_gene: .
CDR3nt: TGCGCCAGCAGCCAGTTGACTGGGACTCCGAACACCGGGGAGCTGTTTTTT
CDR3aa: CASSQLTGTPNTGELFF

v_gene: TRBV27
abundance: .
j_gene: TRBJ1-5
d_gene: .
CDR3nt: TGTGCCAGCAGTCCCCAGGTAGGGAGAAATCAGCCCCAGCATTTT
CDR3aa: CASSPQVGRNQPQHF

v_gene: TRBV6-5
abundance: .
j_gene: TRBJ2-7
d_gene: .
CDR3nt: TGTGCCAGCAGTTACCGCCACCCCCGGTACTACGAGCAGTACTTC
CDR3aa: CASSYRHPRYYEQYF

v_gene: TRBV18
abundance: .
j_gene: TRBJ2-2
d_gene: TRBD1
CDR3nt: TGTGCCAGCTCGAGAATGGACAGGCCGAACACCGGGGAGCTGTTTTTT
CDR3aa: CASSRMDRPNTGELFF

v_gene: TRBV2
abundance: .
j_gene: TRBJ2-5
d_gene: .
CDR3nt: TGTGCCAGCATGGGGGCGGCGGAGACCCAGTACTTC
CDR3aa: CASMGAAETQYF

v_gene: TRBV19
abundance: .
j_gene: TRBJ1-4
d_gene: .
CDR3nt: TGTGCCAGTAGTATCGACCCTGAACAGGGAAAAAATGAAAAACTGTTTTTT
CDR3aa: CASSIDPEQGKNEKLFF

v_gene: TRBV19
abundance: .
j_gene: TRBJ2-7
d_gene: TRBD2
CDR3nt: TGTGCCAGTAGTATAGGAAGCGGGAGGGCGTACGAGCAGTACTTC
CDR3aa: CASSIGSGRAYEQYF

v_gene: TRBV11-2
abundance: .
j_gene: TRBJ1-6
d_gene: .
CDR3nt: TGTGCCAGCAGCTTAGGAGGGCAGTATAATTCACCCCTCCACTTT
CDR3aa: CASSLGGQYNSPLHF

v_gene: TRBV19
abundance: few
j_gene: TRBJ2-1
d_gene: TRBD2
CDR3nt: TGTGCCAGTACTACCCTAGCGGGGGGGGCCTACAATGAGCAGTTCTTC
CDR3aa: CASTTLAGGAYNEQFF

v_gene: TRBV5-1
abundance: .
j_gene: TRBJ1-3
d_gene: .
CDR3nt: TGCGCCAGCAGCCCCGTACTCTCTGGAAACACCATATATTTT
CDR3aa: CASSPVLSGNTIYF

v_gene: TRBV27
abundance: few
j_gene: TRBJ2-5
d_gene: TRBD2
CDR3nt: TGTGCCAGCAGTCCTGGGATAGCGGGAGGTGGAGAGACCCAGTACTTC
CDR3aa: CASSPGIAGGGETQYF

v_gene: TRBV19
abundance: few
j_gene: TRBJ1-2
d_gene: TRBD1
CDR3nt: TGTGCCAGTAGTCTCTGGGACAGGGGAGGGAGTGGCTACACCTTC
CDR3aa: CASSLWDRGGSGYTF

v_gene: TRBV6-6
abundance: .
j_gene: TRBJ2-7
d_gene: .
CDR3nt: TGTGCCAGCAGTTACGCGGAGGGGAGGGGGGAGCAGTACTTC
CDR3aa: CASSYAEGRGEQYF

v_gene: TRBV6-4
abundance: .
j_gene: TRBJ2-1
d_gene: TRBD2
CDR3nt: TGTGCCAGCAGTGATACCGGGACTAGCCATTACAATGAGCAGTTCTTC
CDR3aa: CASSDTGTSHYNEQFF

v_gene: TRBV6-5
abundance: .
j_gene: TRBJ1-4
d_gene: .
CDR3nt: TGTGCCAGCAGACAGGGAGGGGAAAAACTGTTTTTT
CDR3aa: CASRQGGEKLFF

v_gene: TRBV7-2
abundance: .
j_gene: TRBJ2-7
d_gene: TRBD1
CDR3nt: TGTGCCAGCAGCTACCGGGACAGGGCCTACGAGCAGTACTTC
CDR3aa: CASSYRDRAYEQYF

v_gene: TRBV6-5
abundance: .
j_gene: TRBJ2-3
d_gene: .
CDR3nt: TGTGCCAGCAGTTACGATTCGGTTGGCACAGATACGCAGTATTTT
CDR3aa: CASSYDSVGTDTQYF

v_gene: TRBV10-3
abundance: few
j_gene: TRBJ2-7
d_gene: .
CDR3nt: TGTGCCATCAGTGAGAAACGACAGGCGTCATCTACGATGCAGTACTTC
CDR3aa: CAISEKRQASSTMQYF

v_gene: TRBV9
abundance: .
j_gene: TRBJ1-1
d_gene: .
CDR3nt: TGTGCCAGCAGCGTAGGCGAGGTCAGGGCAACTGAAGCTTTCTTT
CDR3aa: CASSVGEVRATEAFF

v_gene: TRBV4-1
abundance: .
j_gene: TRBJ2-4
d_gene: .
CDR3nt: TGCGCCAGCAGCCACCCCCTGACAGACGCCAAAAACATTCAGTACTTC
CDR3aa: CASSHPLTDAKNIQYF